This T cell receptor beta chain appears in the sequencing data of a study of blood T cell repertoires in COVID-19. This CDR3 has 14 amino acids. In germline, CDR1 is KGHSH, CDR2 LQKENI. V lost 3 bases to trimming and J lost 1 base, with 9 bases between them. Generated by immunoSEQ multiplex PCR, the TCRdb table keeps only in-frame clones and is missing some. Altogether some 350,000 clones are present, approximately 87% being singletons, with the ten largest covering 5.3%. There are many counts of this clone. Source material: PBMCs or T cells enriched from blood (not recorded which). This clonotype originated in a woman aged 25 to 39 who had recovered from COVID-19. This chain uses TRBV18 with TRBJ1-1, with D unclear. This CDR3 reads CASSPEIQNTEAFF. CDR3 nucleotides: TGTGCCAGCTCACCGGAGATTCAGAACACTGAAGCTTTCTTT.